Listed below are T cell receptor beta chains from one sample, sequenced in a study of shared clonotypes between healthy human individuals. Generated by immunoSEQ multiplex PCR, the TCRdb table keeps only in-frame clones and is missing some. This table holds millions of clones, roughly 93% found once. The material sequenced was naive CD4+ T cells from PBMCs. The receptors originated from a young man in good health. Some clones in this sample may be carry-over from other donors' samples. The CDR3 runs from the conserved cysteine through the conserved F or W. A D gene is named only where the DNA matches it firmly. Size is stated for part of the rows, as once, few or many counts, or as a class when the clone is expanded.

>.|TRBJ1-2|.|TRBV2
TGTGCCAGCAGTGAACAACAGGGTACGGGTGGCTACACCTTC
CASSEQQGTGGYTF
>.|TRBJ2-5|.|TRBV6-1
TGTGCCAGCAGTGGACAGGATTCAAATCGGAGGACCCAGTACTTC
CASSGQDSNRRTQYF
>.|TRBJ1-5|.|TRBV7-2
TGTGCCAGCAGCTTTTTACAGGCCAATCAGCCCCAGCATTTT
CASSFLQANQPQHF
>.|TRBJ2-2|.|TRBV19
TGTGCCAGTAGTATAAAACTAGCCCTGAACACCGGGGAGCTGTTTTTT
CASSIKLALNTGELFF
>TRBD1|TRBJ2-2|.|TRBV9
TGTGCCAGCAGCTCCTGGACAGGGGCGGGAACCGGGGAGCTGTTTTTT
CASSSWTGAGTGELFF
>.|TRBJ2-5|.|TRBV27
TGTGCCAGCACCCCCACCGGGCAGAAAGAGACCCAGTACTTC
CASTPTGQKETQYF
>.|TRBJ1-2|.|TRBV27
TGTGCCAGCAGTCTGTCGGGGTCTGCTAACTATGGCTACACCTTC
CASSLSGSANYGYTF
>.|TRBJ2-7|.|TRBV18
TGTGCCAGCTCGACTGGCGTTTCCTACGAGCAGTACTTC
CASSTGVSYEQYF
>.|TRBJ2-3|.|TRBV6-4
TGTGCCAGCAGTCTAACTGGAGCTTCTGGAGATACGCAGTATTTT
CASSLTGASGDTQYF
>.|TRBJ2-3|.|TRBV5-4
TGTGCCAGCAGGGCAGGGACAGATACGCAGTATTTT
CASRAGTDTQYF
>.|TRBJ1-1|.|TRBV7-9
TGTGCCAGCAGCTTCAATCAGAACACTGAAGCTTTCTTT
CASSFNQNTEAFF
>TRBD2|TRBJ2-7|.|TRBV11-2
TGTGCCAGCAGCGCTAGCGGGGTCCCCTACGAGCAGTACTTC
CASSASGVPYEQYF
>.|TRBJ1-2|.|TRBV4-3
TGCGCCAGCAGCCAAGACGTTCGGAATAACTATGGCTACACCTTC
CASSQDVRNNYGYTF
>.|TRBJ2-7|.|TRBV29-1
TGCAGCGTTTCTCCGGGTCGCTCCTACGAGCAGTACTTC
CSVSPGRSYEQYF
>.|TRBJ2-7|.|TRBV10-3
TGTGCCAGCCCTAGGGACCGGGGGCAGGGATTAATCTACGAGCAGTACTTC
CASPRDRGQGLIYEQYF
>.|TRBJ1-5|.|TRBV5-5
TGTGCCAGCAGCTTTTCAGGGGAAACTCAGCCCCAGCATTTT
CASSFSGETQPQHF
>.|TRBJ2-1|.|TRBV27
TGTGCCAGCAGCAGGTTGTCCAATGAGCAGTTCTTC
CASSRLSNEQFF
>.|TRBJ2-6|.|TRBV28
TGTGCCAGCAGGAGAAGAGGGGCCAACGTCCTGACTTTC
CASRRRGANVLTF
>.|TRBJ2-5|.|TRBV5-4
TGTGCCAGCAGCCCCCGACGGGAAGAGACCCAGTACTTC
CASSPRREETQYF
>.|TRBJ2-7|.|TRBV6-5
TGTGCCAGCAGGGGCCCCACGGGACCATACGAGCAGTACTTC
CASRGPTGPYEQYF
>.|TRBJ1-6|.|TRBV6-5
TGTGCCAGCAGTCGGACCGTCGGTTCACCCCTCCACTTT
CASSRTVGSPLHF
>TRBD1|TRBJ2-5|.|TRBV29-1
TGCAGCGTTCCGGACAGGGGGCTTGAAATTTCGTACTTC
CSVPDRGLEISYF
>TRBD1|TRBJ1-2|once|TRBV28
TGTGCCAGCACCCCCCGAAGCCCAACCACAGGGGCTTGGGGCTACACCTTC
CASTPRSPTTGAWGYTF
>TRBD2|TRBJ2-1|.|TRBV7-3
TGTGCCAGCAGCATAGGGACTAGCGGGGTAGTTGAGCAGTTCTTC
CASSIGTSGVVEQFF
>TRBD1|TRBJ2-5|.|TRBV5-1
TGCGCCAGCAGCTTGACAGGGGCAGGTGAGACCCAGTACTTC
CASSLTGAGETQYF
>.|TRBJ2-7|.|TRBV9
TGTGCCAGCAGCGTAGATTTGGGACCCCCCTACGAGCAGTACTTC
CASSVDLGPPYEQYF
>.|TRBJ2-1|.|TRBV7-3
TGTGCCAGCAGCTTCGGGACTCCCCGGGAGAATGAGCAGTTCTTC
CASSFGTPRENEQFF
>.|TRBJ2-2|.|TRBV5-1
TGCGCCAGCACCCAGGGGTCTGGGGACACCGGGGAGCTGTTTTTT
CASTQGSGDTGELFF
>.|TRBJ1-5|.|TRBV6-7
TGTGCCAGCAGTTACTCGAGGGGGAATAGCAATCAGCCCCAGCATTTT
CASSYSRGNSNQPQHF
>TRBD1|TRBJ2-3|.|TRBV5-1
TGCGCCAGCAGCTACCGACAGGGGGATACGCAGTATTTT
CASSYRQGDTQYF
>TRBD1|TRBJ2-2|.|TRBV5-5
TGTGCCAGCAGCTGGCGGACAGGGGGGAACACCGGGGAGCTGTTTTTT
CASSWRTGGNTGELFF
>TRBD1|TRBJ1-1|.|TRBV18
TGTGCCAGCTCATTTGAAGGGACAGCGAACACTGAAGCTTTCTTT
CASSFEGTANTEAFF
>TRBD2|TRBJ2-5|.|TRBV7-9
TGTGCCAGCAGCCCCGGGACTAGCCTAGAGACCCAGTACTTC
CASSPGTSLETQYF
>.|TRBJ1-2|.|TRBV6-4
TGTGCCAGCAGTGACAAACAGGGCCGGGACGGCTACACCTTC
CASSDKQGRDGYTF
>TRBD1|TRBJ1-2|.|TRBV30
TGTGCCTGGAGTGTCCGCGGGACAGTCCTTGGCTACACCTTC
CAWSVRGTVLGYTF
>TRBD2|TRBJ2-3|.|TRBV19
TGTGCCAGTACGGGGACTAGCGGGATCTACACAGATACGCAGTATTTT
CASTGTSGIYTDTQYF
>TRBD1|TRBJ2-6|.|TRBV7-9
TGTGCCAGCAGCTTAGTCTGGGGACAGGGGGCGTTCGGGGCCAACGTCCTGACTTTC
CASSLVWGQGAFGANVLTF
>.|TRBJ1-5|.|TRBV5-8
TGTGCCAGCAGCCAAGGGTTGGGCAATCAGCCCCAGCATTTT
CASSQGLGNQPQHF
>.|TRBJ2-2|.|TRBV7-3
TGTGCCAGCAAACAAAGACGGGACACCGGGGAGCTGTTTTTT
CASKQRRDTGELFF
>TRBD1|TRBJ2-7|.|TRBV10-3
TGTGCCAGCCGGGACAGGGGCTACGAGCAGTACTTC
CASRDRGYEQYF